This is a list of T cell receptor beta chains from one sample in a study of T-cell memory formation after mild COVID-19. TCRdb used MiXCR to reprocess the 5' RACE reads, holding one entry per CDR3 protein. The data show fewer than 700,000 distinct CDR3 sequences, with about a sixth seen just once and 9.5% to 15% held by the top ten. The sequenced material came from PBMCs or a T cell subset sorted from them (not recorded which). The receptors here all came from an adult woman who had mild COVID-19 (a few samples of this study predate the infection). Cell type and time point are not known. The conserved cysteine and the conserved F or W are not part of the CDR3 here.

v_call cdr3_aa
TRBV20-1 SARDRDRGSTDTQY
TRBV24-1 ATSDFPGLTSSYNEQF
TRBV4-2 ASSLGQYTDTQY
TRBV30 AWSVLGWGTENTGELF
TRBV18 ASSHKQGNDNYGYT
TRBV30 AWGMVLGGYT
TRBV12-3/TRBV12-4 ASSPGGLREKLF
TRBV24-1 ATSDEDKNTDTQY
TRBV4-3 ASSRGGPPSYEQY
TRBV7-9 ASSLYVGRDGYT
TRBV5-5 ASSLPGLAGVYEQF
TRBV13 ASSARDRGQTGANVLT
TRBV12-3/TRBV12-4 ASRTGVDTGELF
TRBV7-9 ASSPPWDVNTEAF
TRBV12-3/TRBV12-4 ASSRGQGGNYGYT
TRBV2 ASLGQGASYEQY
TRBV6-2/TRBV6-3 ASSHGLGAY
TRBV12-3/TRBV12-4 ASSTRGGTQY
TRBV25-1 ASSEYGGTVLDPAEAF
TRBV18 ASLQGTGDYGYT
TRBV7-9 ASSPGRLGNEQF
TRBV7-2 ASSLARVHEQY
TRBV18 ASSLRGTGTGENEQF
TRBV6-5 ASSQSGGHQPQH